The T cell receptor beta chain described here comes from a study of blood T cell repertoires in COVID-19. Overall study: COVID-19 samples collected from the United States, Italy and Spain covered acute and convalescent phases.

CDR1 KGHDR and CDR2 SFDVKD come from the germline V gene. This CDR3 has 16 amino acids. V lost 0 bases and J lost 4, with 12 bases in between. Original analysis: Amplification with reference gene primers provided the estimates of nucleated cell counts. Measured with immunoSEQ multiplex PCR; TCRdb has only the in-frame clones, and not every one. The D gene and trimming were derived from the DNA, and the V and J assignments and clone size from that table. The data contain approximately 150,000 clones, less than 85% of them singletons. The TCR originated in a woman aged 60 to 75 with COVID-19, enrolled during active disease. This rearrangement joins TRBV24-1 to TRBJ1-3; possibly TRBD1 for D (5 bases). The specimen sequenced was peripheral blood. The CDR3 is CATSDLPPGSGNTIYF. In DNA, the CDR3 is TGTGCCACCAGTGATTTGCCGCCAGGGTCAGGAAACACCATATATTTT.